The next 13 T cell receptor beta chains were all read from a single sample in a study of blood T cell repertoires in COVID-19. TCRdb keeps only in-frame clones here, not all; method: immunoSEQ multiplex PCR. The table shows nearly 110,000 clones, with 70% to 85% occurring only once. Sequenced sample: peripheral blood. The receptors come from a woman aged 55-70 years with acute or convalescent COVID-19.

This sequence joins TRBV7-9 and TRBJ2-1; TRBD2 is a possible D gene (7 bases). V was pared by 5 bases and J by 2 bases, with 25 bases between. From germline, CDR1 is SEHNR and CDR2 FQNEAQ (reference sequence). The CDR3 covers 19 residues. The CDR3 nucleotides read TGTGCCAGCAGCCCCGTATCTAAGTTCGGGGGGCTTCCCTACAATGAGCAGTTCTTC. The encoded protein is CASSPVSKFGGLPYNEQFF.

The chain employs TRBV15 and TRBJ2-3; 11 bases are a match to TRBD2. Germline CDR1 is LNHNV and CDR2 is YYDKDF (reference sequence). V lost 0 bases to trimming and J lost 5 bases; unmatched junction nucleotides: 7. The CDR3 covers 17 residues. The CDR3 DNA reads as TGTGCCACCAGCAGAGATATGAGGACTAGCGGGCTAGATACGCAGTATTTT. It specifies CATSRDMRTSGLDTQYF.

The table lists this clone with a few counts. This chain joins TRBV4-1 and TRBJ1-6; D not certain. CDR3 size: 17 residues. V was pared by 1 base and J by 8 bases, with 18 bases between. CDR1 and CDR2 (germline): MGHRA, YSYEKL. CDR3: CASSQAEGGWEDSPLHF. As DNA, the CDR3 is TGCGCCAGCAGCCAAGCGGAGGGCGGGTGGGAGGATTCACCCCTCCACTTT.

This chain uses TRBV2 with TRBJ1-4; 9 bases match TRBD1. The trim removed 6 bases at V and 0 bases at J, leaving 8 bases unmatched. CDR1 and CDR2 (germline): SNHLY, FYNNEI. The CDR3 contains 17 residues. The CDR3 DNA reads as TGTGCCAGCAGCGGGACAGGGATTCTTGCAACTAATGAAAAACTGTTTTTT. Translation: CASSGTGILATNEKLFF.

CDR3 bases: TGTGCCAGCAGTGCCCACACCGGGACAGGCCCCTCCGAGCAGTACTTC. This encodes CASSAHTGTGPSEQYF. The gene calls are TRBV25-1 and TRBJ2-7, with TRBD1 matching over 8 bases. CDR1 MGHDK and CDR2 SYGVNS come from the germline V gene. The ends lost 4 bases at V and 6 bases at J; junction bases unmatched: 14. CDR3 length: 16 amino acids.

The genes are TRBV19 and TRBJ1-1; D possibly corresponds to TRBD1 (6 bases). The CDR3 has 16 amino acids. Between the trimmed V and J ends, which lost 6 bases and 1 base, there was a span of 18 bases. CDR1 LNHDA and CDR2 SQIVND come from the germline V gene (reference sequence). In DNA, the CDR3 is TGTGCCAGTAGGTTATCCGGGACATCCTGGAACACTGAAGCTTTCTTT. Translation: CASRLSGTSWNTEAFF.

The genes are TRBV2 and TRBJ1-5; D possibly corresponds to TRBD1 (6 bases). The ends were cut back, 2 bases at V and 4 bases at J, with 12 bases in the middle. The germline V gene has CDR1 SNHLY and CDR2 FYNNEI. CDR3 length: 15 residues. The CDR3 spells CASSERGGGNQPQHF. CDR3 DNA sequence: TGTGCCAGCAGTGAAAGGGGAGGGGGAAATCAGCCCCAGCATTTT. The variable domain in full, with the rest retrieved from reference TRBV2 and TRBJ1-5, is EPEVTQTPSHQVTQMGQEVILRCVPISNHLYFYWYRQILGQKVEFLVSFYNNEISEKSEIFDDQFSVERPDGSNFTLKIRSTKLEDSAMYFCASSERGGGNQPQHFGDGTRLSIL.

Here the CDR3 reads CASSQGTEPNYGYTF. The CDR3, as DNA: TGTGCCAGCAGCCAAGGGACAGAGCCTAACTATGGCTACACCTTC. The V gene is TRBV3-1 (or the pseudogene TRBV3-2), the J gene TRBJ1-2; D might be TRBD1 (6 bases). V dropped 1 base and J dropped 0 bases, with 9 bases sitting between them. CDR3 size: 15 residues. The V gene's germline CDR1 is LGHDT and CDR2 YNNKEL (reference sequence).

V is TRBV5-1 and J is TRBJ1-2, with TRBD1 identical over 8 bases. The CDR3 consists of 14 residues. V trimming: 0 bases; J trimming: 8 bases; junction bases outside the gene matches: 6. Germline CDR1 is SGHRS and CDR2 is YFSETQ. In DNA form, the CDR3 reads TGCGCCAGCAGCTTGGCGCCAGGGGGCAGGGGCTACACCTTC. Protein sequence: CASSLAPGGRGYTF. The whole variable domain, filled in from reference TRBV5-1 and TRBJ1-2, reads KAGVTQTPRYLIKTRGQQVTLSCSPISGHRSVSWYQQTPGQGLQFLFEYFSETQRNKGNFPGRFSGRQFSNSRSEMNVSTLELGDSALYLCASSLAPGGRGYTFGSGTRLTVV.

The rearrangement uses TRBV5-1 and TRBJ1-6; the D gene is possibly TRBD1 (6 bases). The CDR3 is 15 residues long. CDR1 and CDR2 from the germline V gene are SGHRS and YFSETQ. V lost 3 bases, J lost 5 bases, and 12 bases lay in between. This chain's CDR3 is CASSSQGSNNSPLHF. The CDR3 bases are TGCGCCAGCAGCTCGCAGGGGAGCAATAATTCACCCCTCCACTTT. Based on the CDR3 plus reference TRBV5-1 and TRBJ1-6, the full variable domain is KAGVTQTPRYLIKTRGQQVTLSCSPISGHRSVSWYQQTPGQGLQFLFEYFSETQRNKGNFPGRFSGRQFSNSRSEMNVSTLELGDSALYLCASSSQGSNNSPLHFGNGTRLTVT.

The V call is TRBV11-3, the J call TRBJ2-3, with 10 nucleotides matching TRBD2. CDR3 size: 17 residues. Germline V CDR1 and CDR2: SGHNT, YENEEA. V was clipped by 5 bases and J by 5 bases; unmatched bases: 13. DNA for the CDR3: TGTGCCAGCAGCCGAGCGGGGGGGAGGGCCGGAGGAGATACGCAGTATTTT. It encodes CASSRAGGRAGGDTQYF.

V gene TRBV2 combines with J gene TRBJ2-1, with 14 nucleotides matching TRBD2. The CDR3 has 15 residues. Germline values: CDR1 SNHLY, CDR2 FYNNEI. V trimming: 5 bases; J trimming: 15 bases; junction bases outside the gene matches: 12. DNA of the CDR3: TGTGCCAGCAGTCCCGGGACTAGCGGGGGTACGGGATGGTTCTTC. Translating gives CASSPGTSGGTGWFF.

V usage is TRBV19 and J usage is TRBJ2-7; D possibly corresponds to TRBD2 (6 bases). The length of the CDR3 is 15 residues. The V end lost 7 bases, the J end lost 0 bases, and 16 bases lay between the germline ends. Germline V gene lookup returns CDR1 LNHDA and CDR2 SQIVND (reference sequence). CDR3 region: CASTMGRDHSYEQYF. The CDR3 DNA follows: TGTGCCAGTACCATGGGGCGGGACCACTCCTACGAGCAGTACTTC.